The source of this T cell receptor (beta chain) is a study of immune evolution from preneoplasia to lung adenocarcinoma (dated by TCRdb to about 2021). At the level of the whole study: HLA loss of heterozygosity was seen in 7%, 15% and 33% of AIS, MIA and ADC lesions, and in no AAH lesions. Immune contexture across lung adenocarcinoma precursors and invasive adenocarcinoma was profiled using immune gene expression, TCR sequencing and multiplex immunofluorescence. Resected precursor lesions (AAH, AIS, MIA) and invasive adenocarcinomas were each compared against paired morphologically normal lung tissue. Sample size was based on specimen availability rather than a prior power calculation. The immune data were combined with whole exome sequencing and methylation data from the same cohort of nodules. The overall cohort was made up of 53 patients with pulmonary nodules who had surgical resection. TCR sequencing data were obtained from more than 45 patients. It was reported in the study that under 110 samples were used for TCR sequencing. POLYSOLVER was used to infer Class I HLA alleles from exome data, while LOHHLA was used to detect allele-specific HLA loss. Results the study describes overall, beyond this receptor: Because all patients came from Japan and China, whether the findings apply to Western populations was uncertain. Compared with EGFR-mutant or double wild-type lesions, KRAS-mutant nodules had the highest T cell clonality. The highest top T cell clone frequencies were observed in normal lung, and a progressive decrease in top T cell clone frequencies appeared to occur from AAH through AIS, MIA and invasive adenocarcinoma. Clonality was highest in normal lung, while later-stage lesions appeared to have lower clonality but higher T cell density and diversity. The findings reflected association rather than direct causation, and larger cohorts with long-term follow-up and longitudinal biopsies were considered necessary.

Worth noting for this clone: It lacks a known antigen. Per-base quality was not reported, and no clone a single base away is much larger than it.

Resection was performed on patients in Japan or China between about 2014 and 2017. Histologic diagnosis of each case was confirmed independently by two lung cancer pathologists on H&E slides. Macro-dissection after pathologic assessment enriched premalignant or tumor cells for nucleic acid extraction. DNA was isolated from FFPE tissue using the AllPrep DNA/RNA FFPE Kit. TCR beta CDR3 regions were sequenced from DNA using the immunoSEQ hsTCRbeta Kit. The authors' pipeline ran thus. TCR sequencing data were analysed with the ImmunoSEQ Analyzer. T cell clonality was defined as 1 minus Pielou's evenness, as computed on productive rearrangements. To measure T cell diversity, the inverse Simpson index was applied to productive templates. T cell density was TCR beta template counts normalized to usable DNA, estimated by amplifying and sequencing housekeeping genes. Two-sided Kruskal-Wallis tests were used to compare TCR metrics across histologic stages. TCRdb's version of the immuneACCESS table is confined to in-frame rearrangements and falls short of the full clone set. An unresolved V gene accounts for under half of the shortfall where checked; the remainder is of unknown origin. V and J calls and clone size follow that table, whereas D and trimming were derived from the DNA. This sample lists fewer than 8,000 clones; about 79% were detected once. 2.5% to 3% of the sample comes from the top ten.

CDR1 SGHTA and CDR2 FQGTGA are derived from the germline V gene. Trimming at the junction amounts to 6 bases on V and 2 bases on J, and the germline ends lie 9 bases apart. The CDR3 runs 13 residues from the cysteine to the phenylalanine. Left in the record is the CDR3 DNA by itself, 39 bases read in frame from the first base. The rearranged chain carries TRBV7-3 and TRBJ2-3; too little of a D gene remains to name it. This receptor was obtained from a person in their 40s with lung adenocarcinoma. The sequencing input was FFPE invasive lung adenocarcinoma tissue. Read against the paper, the sample's cell subset or site label means: frankly invasive lung adenocarcinoma (ADC). The sequenced DNA: TGTGCCAGCAGTCGAACTTACACAGATACGCAGTATTTT. Translated, it gives CASSRTYTDTQYF.